The clone carrying this T cell receptor (beta chain) was counted a few times. With a J-beta primer mix and a sample-barcoded 5' primer, a second PCR ran about 7 to 12 cycles. TCRdb reprocessed the 5' RACE reads via MiXCR and lists one record per CDR3 protein. This sample has over 950,000 distinct CDR3 sequences, with around two fifths found just once. The data originate from a study of blood T cells in healthy people across ages. The CDR3 runs to 12 residues. V was shortened by 6 bases and J by 6 bases, with 11 bases between the two germline ends. Germline V gene lookup returns CDR1 ENHRY and CDR2 SYGVKD.

The sequenced sample was blood. V and J are TRBV10-3 and TRBJ2-5, with D perhaps assigned TRBD1 or TRBD2 (5 bases each). This TCR came from a young man in good health. The CDR3 loop reads CAISWDEKTQYF. In DNA, the CDR3 is TGTGCCATCAGCTGGGACGAAAAGACCCAGTACTTC.